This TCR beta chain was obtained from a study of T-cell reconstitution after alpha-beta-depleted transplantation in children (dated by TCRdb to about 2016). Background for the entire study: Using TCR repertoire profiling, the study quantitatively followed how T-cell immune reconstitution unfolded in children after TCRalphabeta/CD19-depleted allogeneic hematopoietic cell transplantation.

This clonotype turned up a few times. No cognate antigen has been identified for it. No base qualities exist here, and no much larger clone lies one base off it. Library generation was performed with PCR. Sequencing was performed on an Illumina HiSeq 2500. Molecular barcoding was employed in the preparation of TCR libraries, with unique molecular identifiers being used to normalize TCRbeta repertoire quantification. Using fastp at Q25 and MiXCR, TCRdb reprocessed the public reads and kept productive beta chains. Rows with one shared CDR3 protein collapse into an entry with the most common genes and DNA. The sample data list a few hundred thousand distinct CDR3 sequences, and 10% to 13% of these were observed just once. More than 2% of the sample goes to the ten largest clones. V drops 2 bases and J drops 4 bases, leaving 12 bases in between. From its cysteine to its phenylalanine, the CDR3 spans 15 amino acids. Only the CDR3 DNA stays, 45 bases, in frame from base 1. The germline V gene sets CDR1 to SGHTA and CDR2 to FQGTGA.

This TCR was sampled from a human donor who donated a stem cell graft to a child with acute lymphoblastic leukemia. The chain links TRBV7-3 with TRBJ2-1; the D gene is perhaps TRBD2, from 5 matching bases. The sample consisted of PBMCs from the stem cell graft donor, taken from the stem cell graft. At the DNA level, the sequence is TGTGCCAGCAGCTTAGAGGGTAGTTGGTACAATGAGCAGTTCTTC. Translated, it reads CASSLEGSWYNEQFF.